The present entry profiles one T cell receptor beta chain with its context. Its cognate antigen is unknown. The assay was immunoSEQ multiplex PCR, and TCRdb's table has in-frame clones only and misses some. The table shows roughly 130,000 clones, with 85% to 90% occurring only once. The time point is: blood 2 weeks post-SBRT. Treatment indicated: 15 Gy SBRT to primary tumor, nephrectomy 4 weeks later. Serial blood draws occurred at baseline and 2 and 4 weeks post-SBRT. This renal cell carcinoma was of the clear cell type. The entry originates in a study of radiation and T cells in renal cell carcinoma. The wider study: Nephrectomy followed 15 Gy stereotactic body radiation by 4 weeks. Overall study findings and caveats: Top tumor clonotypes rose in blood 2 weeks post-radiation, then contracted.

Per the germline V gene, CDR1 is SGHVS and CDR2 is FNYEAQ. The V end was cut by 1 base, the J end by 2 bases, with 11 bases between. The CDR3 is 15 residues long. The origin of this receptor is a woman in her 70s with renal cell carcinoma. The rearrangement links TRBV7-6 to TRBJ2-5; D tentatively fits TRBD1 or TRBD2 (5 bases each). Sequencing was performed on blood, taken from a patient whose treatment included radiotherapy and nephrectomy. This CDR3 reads CASSLDPGTQETQYF. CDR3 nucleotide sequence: TGTGCCAGCAGCTTAGACCCGGGGACGCAAGAGACCCAGTACTTC.